This TCR beta chain emerged from a study of cytomegalovirus exposure and HLA in healthy donors. PCR amplification relied on 60 Vbeta primers (plus 13 Jbeta primers). Using immunoSEQ multiplex PCR, the repertoire was profiled, and TCRdb retains in-frame clones only, with some absent. The sample data list about 200,000 clones. V was shortened by 5 bases and J by 2 bases, with 12 bases between the two germline ends. Germline CDR1 is MNHEY and CDR2 is SVGAGI. CDR3 length: 14 residues. This sequence was found in a boy aged 10-17 years in good health and CMV-seronegative. Sample: PBMCs. The V call is TRBV6-5, the J call TRBJ1-1, with D tentatively TRBD1 (6 bases). In DNA, the CDR3 is TGTGCCAGCAGTCTTCGGACAGAAAACACTGAAGCTTTCTTT. It specifies CASSLRTENTEAFF.